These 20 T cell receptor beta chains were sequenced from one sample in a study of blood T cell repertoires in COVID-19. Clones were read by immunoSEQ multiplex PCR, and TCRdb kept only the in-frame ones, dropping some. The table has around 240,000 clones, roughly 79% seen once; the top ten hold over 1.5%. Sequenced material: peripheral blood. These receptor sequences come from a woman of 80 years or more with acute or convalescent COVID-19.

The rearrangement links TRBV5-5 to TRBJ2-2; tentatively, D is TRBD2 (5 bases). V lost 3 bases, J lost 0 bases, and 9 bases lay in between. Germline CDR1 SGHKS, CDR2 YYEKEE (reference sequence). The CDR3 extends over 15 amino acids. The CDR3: CASSWTAANTGELFF. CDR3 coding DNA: TGTGCCAGCAGCTGGACTGCAGCGAACACCGGGGAGCTGTTTTTT.

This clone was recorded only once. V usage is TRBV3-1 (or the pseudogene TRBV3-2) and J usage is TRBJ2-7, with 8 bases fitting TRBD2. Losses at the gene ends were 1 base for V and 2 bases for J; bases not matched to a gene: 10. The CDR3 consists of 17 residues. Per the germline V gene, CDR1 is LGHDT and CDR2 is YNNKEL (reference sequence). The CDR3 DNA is TGTGCCAGCAGCCAAGGGGGGTTAGCGGGACGGGCCTACGAGCAGTACTTC. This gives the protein CASSQGGLAGRAYEQYF.

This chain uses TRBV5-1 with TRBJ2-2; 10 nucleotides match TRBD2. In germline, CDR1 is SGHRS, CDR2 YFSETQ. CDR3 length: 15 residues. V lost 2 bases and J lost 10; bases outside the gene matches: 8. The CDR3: CASSLSSSGSEELFF. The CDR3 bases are TGCGCCAGCAGCTTATCGTCTAGCGGGAGTGAGGAGCTGTTTTTT.

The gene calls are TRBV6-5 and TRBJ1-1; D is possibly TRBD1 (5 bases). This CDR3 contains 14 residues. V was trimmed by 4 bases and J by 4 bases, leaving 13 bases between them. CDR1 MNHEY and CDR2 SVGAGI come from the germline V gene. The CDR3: CASSWSQGGTEAFF. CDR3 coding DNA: TGTGCCAGCAGTTGGTCGCAGGGTGGCACTGAAGCTTTCTTT.

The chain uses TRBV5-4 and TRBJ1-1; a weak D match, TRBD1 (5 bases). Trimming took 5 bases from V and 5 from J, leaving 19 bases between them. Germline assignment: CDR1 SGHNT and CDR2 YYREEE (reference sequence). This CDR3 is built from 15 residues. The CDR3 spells CASSSGRQAGTEAFF. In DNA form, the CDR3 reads TGTGCCAGCAGTTCGGGGCGCCAGGCGGGAACTGAAGCTTTCTTT.

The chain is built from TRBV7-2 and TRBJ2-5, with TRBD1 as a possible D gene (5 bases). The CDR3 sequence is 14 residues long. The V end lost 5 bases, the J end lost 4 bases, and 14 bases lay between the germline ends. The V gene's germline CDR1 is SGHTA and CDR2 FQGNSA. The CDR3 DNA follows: TGTGCCAGCAGCCAAGGGTGGGGCACAGAGACCCAGTACTTC. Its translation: CASSQGWGTETQYF.

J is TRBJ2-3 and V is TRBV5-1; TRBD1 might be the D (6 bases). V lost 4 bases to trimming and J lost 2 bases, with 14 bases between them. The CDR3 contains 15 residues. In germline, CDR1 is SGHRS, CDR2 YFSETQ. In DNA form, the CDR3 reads TGCGCCAGCAGCGCAGGGGCGGTAATCACAGATACGCAGTATTTT. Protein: CASSAGAVITDTQYF.

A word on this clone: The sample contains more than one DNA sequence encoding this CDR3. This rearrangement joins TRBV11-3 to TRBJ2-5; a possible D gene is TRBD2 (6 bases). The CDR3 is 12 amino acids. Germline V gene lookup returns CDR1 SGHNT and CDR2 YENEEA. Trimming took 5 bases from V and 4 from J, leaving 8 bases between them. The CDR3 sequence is CASSRGGETQYF. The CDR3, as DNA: TGTGCCAGCAGCAGGGGAGGAGAGACCCAGTACTTC.

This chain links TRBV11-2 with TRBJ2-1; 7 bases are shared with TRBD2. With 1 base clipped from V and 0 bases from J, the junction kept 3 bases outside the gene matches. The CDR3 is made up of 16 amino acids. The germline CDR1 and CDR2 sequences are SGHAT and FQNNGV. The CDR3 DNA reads TGTGCCAGCAGCTTAGTTGCGGGGGACTCCTACAATGAGCAGTTCTTC. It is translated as CASSLVAGDSYNEQFF.

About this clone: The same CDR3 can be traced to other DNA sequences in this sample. CDR3 sequence reads: CASRGQGLGNQPQHF. Here the CDR3 DNA reads TGTGCCAGCAGAGGACAAGGGTTGGGCAATCAGCCCCAGCATTTT. This chain connects TRBV2 to TRBJ1-5, with D possibly being TRBD1 (5 bases). The length of the CDR3 is 15 residues. V was pared by 6 bases and J by 2 bases, with 14 bases between. Germline lookup yields CDR1 SNHLY and CDR2 FYNNEI. The entire variable domain, with the rest obtained from reference TRBV2 and TRBJ1-5, is as follows: EPEVTQTPSHQVTQMGQEVILRCVPISNHLYFYWYRQILGQKVEFLVSFYNNEISEKSEIFDDQFSVERPDGSNFTLKIRSTKLEDSAMYFCASRGQGLGNQPQHFGDGTRLSIL.

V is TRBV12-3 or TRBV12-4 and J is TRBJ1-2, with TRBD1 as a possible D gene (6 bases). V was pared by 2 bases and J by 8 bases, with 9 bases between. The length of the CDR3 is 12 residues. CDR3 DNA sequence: TGTGCCAGCAGTTTATCAGGGGACGGCTACACCTTC. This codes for CASSLSGDGYTF.

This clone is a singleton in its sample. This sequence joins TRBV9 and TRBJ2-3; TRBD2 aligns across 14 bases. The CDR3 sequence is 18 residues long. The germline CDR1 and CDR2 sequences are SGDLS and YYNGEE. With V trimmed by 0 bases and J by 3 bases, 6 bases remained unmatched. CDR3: CASSVETSGRAYTDTQYF. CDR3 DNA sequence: TGTGCCAGCAGCGTAGAGACTAGCGGGAGGGCTTATACAGATACGCAGTATTTT.

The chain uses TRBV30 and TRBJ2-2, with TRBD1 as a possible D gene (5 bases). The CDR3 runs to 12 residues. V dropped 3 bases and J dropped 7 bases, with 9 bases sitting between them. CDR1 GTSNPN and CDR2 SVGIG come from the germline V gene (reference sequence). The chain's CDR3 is CAWSRVNGELFF. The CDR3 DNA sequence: TGTGCCTGGAGCAGGGTTAACGGGGAGCTGTTTTTT.

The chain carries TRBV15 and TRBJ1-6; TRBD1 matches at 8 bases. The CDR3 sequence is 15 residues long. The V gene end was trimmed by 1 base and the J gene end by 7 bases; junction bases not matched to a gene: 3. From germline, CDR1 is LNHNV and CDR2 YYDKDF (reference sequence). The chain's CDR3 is CATSRARQGNSPLHF. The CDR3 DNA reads TGTGCCACCAGCAGAGCGCGACAGGGGAATTCACCCCTCCACTTT.

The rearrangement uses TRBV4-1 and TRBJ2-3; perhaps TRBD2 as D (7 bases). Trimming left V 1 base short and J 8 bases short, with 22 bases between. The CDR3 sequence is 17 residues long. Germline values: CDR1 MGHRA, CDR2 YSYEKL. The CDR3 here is CASSQARGGGSFGTQYF. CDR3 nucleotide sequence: TGCGCCAGCAGCCAAGCACGGGGCGGGGGCTCGTTTGGTACGCAGTATTTT.

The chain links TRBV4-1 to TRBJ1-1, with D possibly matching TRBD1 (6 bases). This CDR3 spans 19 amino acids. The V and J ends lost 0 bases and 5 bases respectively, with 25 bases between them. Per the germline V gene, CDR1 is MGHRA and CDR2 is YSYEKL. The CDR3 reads CASSQDKAGGGVWRTEAFF. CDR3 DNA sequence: TGCGCCAGCAGCCAAGATAAGGCAGGAGGGGGGGTCTGGAGGACTGAAGCTTTCTTT.

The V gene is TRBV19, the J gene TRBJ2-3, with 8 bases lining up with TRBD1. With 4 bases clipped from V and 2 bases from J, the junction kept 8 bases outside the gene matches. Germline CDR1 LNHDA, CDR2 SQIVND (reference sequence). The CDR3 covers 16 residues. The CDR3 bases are TGTGCCAGTAGTACTTCGGGACAGGCTATCACAGATACGCAGTATTTT. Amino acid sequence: CASSTSGQAITDTQYF.

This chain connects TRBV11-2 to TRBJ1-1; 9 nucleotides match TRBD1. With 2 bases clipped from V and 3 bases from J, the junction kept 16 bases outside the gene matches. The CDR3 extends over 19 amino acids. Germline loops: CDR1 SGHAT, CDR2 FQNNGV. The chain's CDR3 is CASSLYAARTGERDTEAFF. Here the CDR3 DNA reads TGTGCCAGCAGCTTATATGCCGCCCGGACAGGGGAGAGGGACACTGAAGCTTTCTTT.

CDR3 bases: TGTGCCAGTAGTCCAACTGGACCGTCGGGGTATGGCTACACCTTC. Translated: CASSPTGPSGYGYTF. The chain carries TRBV19 and TRBJ1-2, with D unclear. The germline V and J ends were trimmed by 5 bases and 5 bases, with 18 bases remaining between them. Per the germline V gene, CDR1 is LNHDA and CDR2 is SQIVND (reference sequence). The CDR3 sequence is 15 residues long.

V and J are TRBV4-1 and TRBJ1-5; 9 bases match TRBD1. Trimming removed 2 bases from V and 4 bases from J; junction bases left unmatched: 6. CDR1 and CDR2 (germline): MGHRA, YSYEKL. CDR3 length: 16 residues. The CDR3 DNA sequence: TGCGCCAGCAGCCAACCGGACAGGGGAAGGAATCAGCCCCAGCATTTT. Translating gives CASSQPDRGRNQPQHF.